These 15 T cell receptor beta chains share one sample of origin, sequenced in a study of immune characterization of retroperitoneal liposarcoma. Each CDR3 protein gets one entry after TCRdb re-called the PCR reads with MiXCR. The sample has just over 3,000 distinct CDR3 sequences; roughly 46% are singletons. Input material: tumor tissue. Source of these receptors: a male donor with retroperitoneal liposarcoma.

J is TRBJ2-1 and V is TRBV19; the D gene is possibly TRBD2 (6 bases). This CDR3 comprises 14 residues. Germline CDR1 is LNHDA and CDR2 is SQIVND (reference sequence). With 1 base removed from V and 2 bases from J, the gap between germline ends came to 6 bases. CDR3 sequence: CASSIGLAYNEQFF. The CDR3 nucleotides read TGTGCCAGTAGTATAGGACTAGCCTACAATGAGCAGTTCTTC.

This clonotype showed up just a few times. The J gene is TRBJ2-2, the V gene TRBV6-1; D is perhaps TRBD2 (6 bases). Trimming took off 7 bases at V and 2 bases at J, with 11 bases between the two ends. The CDR3 is 14 residues long. In germline, CDR1 is MNHNS, CDR2 SASEGT. The CDR3 nucleotides are TGTGCCAGCATACGGGAGCAAAACACCGGGGAGCTGTTTTTT. Protein product: CASIREQNTGELFF.

The chain is built from TRBV5-1 and TRBJ2-2, with 9 bases matching TRBD2. The CDR3 length is 13 residues. The germline CDR1 and CDR2 sequences are SGHRS and YFSETQ. V shed 4 bases, J shed 5 bases, and the junction held 0 bases outside the gene matches. CDR3 sequence reads: CASSTSGTGELFF. In DNA form, the CDR3 reads TGCGCCAGCAGCACTAGCGGGACCGGGGAGCTGTTTTTT.

The rearrangement links TRBV6-5 to TRBJ2-1; the match to TRBD1 covers 8 bases. V gave up 0 bases and J gave up 7 bases; unmatched junction bases: 2. This CDR3 is 14 amino acids long. The germline V gene encodes CDR1 MNHEY and CDR2 SVGAGI. The CDR3 reads CASSYSTGVNEQFF. The CDR3 DNA is TGTGCCAGCAGTTACTCGACAGGGGTGAATGAGCAGTTCTTC.

The V and J genes are TRBV27 and TRBJ2-1, with 8 positions matching TRBD2. CDR3 length equals 12 residues. The germline CDR1 and CDR2 sequences are MNHEY and SMNVEV (reference sequence). V shed 3 bases and J 15 bases; nucleotides not matched to a gene: 7. The chain's CDR3 is CASSFRRTSMFF. The CDR3 nucleotides are TGTGCCAGCAGTTTTAGGAGGACTAGCATGTTCTTC.

The gene calls are TRBV7-2 and TRBJ1-1, with a weak D call TRBD1 (6 bases). Germline V gene sequence: CDR1 SGHTA, CDR2 FQGNSA. This CDR3 region has 15 residues. Trimming pared 1 base from V and 6 bases from J, leaving 15 bases between. In DNA form, the CDR3 reads TGTGCCAGCAGCTTAGTTCAGGGGAGGTATGCTGAAGCTTTCTTT. The encoded protein is CASSLVQGRYAEAFF.

The chain recombines TRBV7-6 with TRBJ2-1; D not certain. The CDR3 runs to 14 residues. Germline V gene data show CDR1 as SGHVS and CDR2 as FNYEAQ. The V end lost 3 bases, the J end lost 9 bases, and 15 bases lay between the germline ends. The CDR3 coding sequence is TGTGCCAGCAGCTTTAACGAAGCGCGGATTGAGCAGTTCTTC. Residues: CASSFNEARIEQFF.

The CDR3, as DNA: TGTGCCAGCAGCCGGACGATACAAGAGACCCAGTACTTC. As protein: CASSRTIQETQYF. This chain joins TRBV7-8 and TRBJ2-5; D remains unclear. V was trimmed by 5 bases and J by 2 bases, leaving 9 bases between them. The CDR3 covers 13 residues. Germline CDR1 SGHVS, CDR2 FQNEAQ.

Many counts were recorded for this clonotype. This chain joins TRBV6-4 and TRBJ2-3, with 8 bases that match TRBD1. The V gene's germline CDR1 is MRHNA and CDR2 SNTAGT. V shed 5 bases and J 0 bases; nucleotides not matched to a gene: 4. The CDR3 is 15 residues long. CDR3 bases: TGTGCCAGCAGTCCTGACAGGGGAAGCACAGATACGCAGTATTTT. Residues: CASSPDRGSTDTQYF.

The chain is built from TRBV12-3 or TRBV12-4 and TRBJ2-7; D uncertain. V was cut by 1 base and J by 2 bases, with 6 bases left in between. The CDR3 has 13 residues. The CDR3 is CASSLDRTYEQYF. In DNA, the CDR3 is TGTGCCAGCAGTTTAGACCGCACCTACGAGCAGTACTTC.

The chain is built from TRBV7-6 and TRBJ2-5; D is unresolved. Germline CDR1 reads SGHVS; CDR2 reads FNYEAQ. This CDR3 has 12 residues. Trimming left V 1 base short and J 12 bases short, with 12 bases between. The CDR3 sequence: CASSLGGDDEYF. The CDR3 coding sequence is TGTGCCAGCAGCTTAGGAGGCGACGACGAGTACTTC.

Sample share makes this clonotype medium-sized (0.01 to 0.1%). The rearrangement joins TRBV27 to TRBJ2-1, with TRBD2 identical over 10 bases. The CDR3 consists of 15 residues. Germline V CDR1 and CDR2: MNHEY, SMNVEV (reference sequence). Losses at the gene ends were 10 bases for V and 10 bases for J; bases not matched to a gene: 16. DNA of the CDR3: TGTGCCACCAAAGCGGGAGGGGGGTCTATGTACGAGCAGTTCTTC. Residues: CATKAGGGSMYEQFF.

This chain joins TRBV12-3 or TRBV12-4 and TRBJ2-7; maybe TRBD1 (5 bases). V was shortened by 2 bases and J by 2 bases, with 7 bases between the two germline ends. CDR3 length equals 13 residues. CDR3: CASSLKGAYEQYF. The CDR3 coding sequence is TGTGCCAGCAGTTTAAAAGGGGCCTACGAGCAGTACTTC.

The gene calls are TRBV11-3 and TRBJ2-7, with D maybe TRBD1 (6 bases). The CDR3 has 18 amino acids. The germline V and J ends were trimmed by 0 bases and 2 bases, with 20 bases remaining between them. Germline V gene sequence: CDR1 SGHNT, CDR2 YENEEA. The CDR3 loop is CASSLEAVGGAFTYEQYF. CDR3 sequence (DNA): TGTGCCAGCAGCTTAGAAGCCGTAGGGGGAGCTTTCACCTACGAGCAGTACTTC.

This clonotype was counted only a few times. This sequence may be a read error, since a much larger clone differs from it by one base. The rearrangement uses TRBV11-3 and TRBJ2-1; TRBD2 agrees at 7 bases. The germline V gene encodes CDR1 SGHNT and CDR2 YENEEA. V gave up 1 base and J gave up 10 bases; unmatched junction bases: 10. The CDR3 runs 15 residues. CDR3 in amino acids: CASSLAAGSPYEQFF. The CDR3 nucleotides read TGTGCCAGCAGCTTAGCAGCGGGATCTCCCTACGAGCAGTTCTTC.